This T cell receptor beta chain was recovered during a study of blood T cell repertoires in COVID-19. About the study: From the United States, Italy and Spain came samples of acute and convalescent COVID-19. In each case, the material was cDNA or gDNA derived from T cells, B-cell-depleted T cells, or PBMCs.

In the original workflow: Quantification of nucleated cells was approximated via reference gene primer amplification. The repertoire was sequenced with immunoSEQ multiplex PCR; TCRdb's copy has only in-frame clones and lacks some. V and J calls and clone size are as listed in that table; D and trimming were resolved from the DNA. This sample carries 150,000 to 200,000 clones, about 86% of them seen once, and the ten largest clones take less than 3%. Germline CDR1 reads SGHNT; CDR2 reads YENEEA. V was shortened by 6 bases and J by 5 bases, with 11 bases between the two germline ends. The CDR3 consists of 12 residues.

This receptor was taken from a woman aged 30 to 39 with active or convalescent COVID-19. J is TRBJ2-7 and V is TRBV11-3; D remains unclear. Sequenced input: peripheral blood. CDR3 bases: TGTGCCAGCAGTGGCAGTATCAACGAGCAGTACTTC. Its protein product is CASSGSINEQYF.